This record covers a single T cell receptor (beta chain). This record belongs to a study of TIL therapy for anti-PD-1-resistant metastatic lung cancer. The libraries were made with immunoSEQ v3. The table came from immunoSEQ multiplex PCR; TCRdb's copy has only in-frame clones and leaves some out. The profile shows tens of thousands of clones, roughly 84% of them singletons. This CDR3 spans 14 amino acids. V was shortened by 7 bases and J by 4 bases, with 16 bases between the two germline ends. Germline-derived CDR1 and CDR2 are LNHDA and SQIVND (reference sequence). Time point in this sample: pre-treatment sample, taken before nivolumab and TIL therapy.

This sequence originates from a person aged 25-85 years with non-small cell lung cancer. The source was blood, collected at baseline. The chain employs TRBV19 and TRBJ1-1, with a tentative D call TRBD1 (6 bases). CDR3 residues: CASNEQGRGTEAFF. The CDR3, as DNA: TGTGCCAGTAACGAACAGGGACGGGGCACTGAAGCTTTCTTT. The variable domain in full, completed from reference TRBV19 and TRBJ1-1, reads DGGITQSPKYLFRKEGQNVTLSCEQNLNHDAMYWYRQDPGQGLRLIYYSQIVNDFQKGDIAEGYSVSREKKESFPLTVTSAQKNPTAFYLCASNEQGRGTEAFFGQGTRLTVV.